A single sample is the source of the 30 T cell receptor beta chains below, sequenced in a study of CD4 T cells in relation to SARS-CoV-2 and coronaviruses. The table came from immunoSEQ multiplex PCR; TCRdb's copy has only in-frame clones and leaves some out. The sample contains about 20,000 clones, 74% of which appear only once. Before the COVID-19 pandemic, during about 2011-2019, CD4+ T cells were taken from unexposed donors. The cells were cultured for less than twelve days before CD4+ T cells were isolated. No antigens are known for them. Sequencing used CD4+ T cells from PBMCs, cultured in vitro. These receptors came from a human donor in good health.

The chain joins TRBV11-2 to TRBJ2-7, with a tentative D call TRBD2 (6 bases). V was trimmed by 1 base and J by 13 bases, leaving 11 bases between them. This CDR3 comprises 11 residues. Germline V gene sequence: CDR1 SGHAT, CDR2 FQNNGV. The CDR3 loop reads CASSLGGDCYF. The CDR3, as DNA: TGTGCCAGCAGCTTAGGGGGGGACTGCTACTTC.

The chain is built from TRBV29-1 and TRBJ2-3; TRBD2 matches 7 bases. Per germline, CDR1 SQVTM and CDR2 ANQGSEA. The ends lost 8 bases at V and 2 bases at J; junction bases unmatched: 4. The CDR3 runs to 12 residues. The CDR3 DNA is TGCAGCCCCGGGACTACCACAGATACGCAGTATTTT. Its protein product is CSPGTTTDTQYF.

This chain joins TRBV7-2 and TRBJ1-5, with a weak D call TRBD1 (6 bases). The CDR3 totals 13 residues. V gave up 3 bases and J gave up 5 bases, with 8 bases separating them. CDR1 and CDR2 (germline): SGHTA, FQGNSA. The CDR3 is CASSFKGDQPQHF. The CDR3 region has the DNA TGTGCCAGCAGCTTTAAGGGGGATCAGCCCCAGCATTTT.

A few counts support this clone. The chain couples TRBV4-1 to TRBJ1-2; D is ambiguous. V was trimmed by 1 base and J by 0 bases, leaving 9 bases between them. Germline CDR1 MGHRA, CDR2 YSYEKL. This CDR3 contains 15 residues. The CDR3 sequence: CASSQVAEANYGYTF. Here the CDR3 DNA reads TGCGCCAGCAGCCAAGTGGCAGAAGCTAACTATGGCTACACCTTC.

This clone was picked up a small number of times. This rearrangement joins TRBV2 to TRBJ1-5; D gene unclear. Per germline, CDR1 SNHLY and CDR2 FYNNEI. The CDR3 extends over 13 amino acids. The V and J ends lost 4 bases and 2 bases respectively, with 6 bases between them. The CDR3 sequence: CASSVPGNQPQHF. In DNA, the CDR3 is TGTGCCAGCAGTGTACCGGGCAATCAGCCCCAGCATTTT.

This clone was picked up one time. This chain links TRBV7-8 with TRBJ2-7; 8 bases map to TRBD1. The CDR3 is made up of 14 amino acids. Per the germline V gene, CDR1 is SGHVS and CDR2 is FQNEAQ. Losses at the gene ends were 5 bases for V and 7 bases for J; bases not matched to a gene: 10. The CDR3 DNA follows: TGTGCCAGCAGCACACGAAGGACAGGGTTTGAGCAGTACTTC. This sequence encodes CASSTRRTGFEQYF.

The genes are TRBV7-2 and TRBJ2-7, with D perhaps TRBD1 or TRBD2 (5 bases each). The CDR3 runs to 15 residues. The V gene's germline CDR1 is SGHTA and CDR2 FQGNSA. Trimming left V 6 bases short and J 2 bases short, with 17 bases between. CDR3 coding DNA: TGTGCCAGCAGTCAGGCCGGGACGGCAACCTACGAGCAGTACTTC. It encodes CASSQAGTATYEQYF.

The CDR3 coding sequence is TGTGCCAGCAGCTTCCTTCTTTCTGGAAACACCATATATTTT. Protein sequence: CASSFLLSGNTIYF. The chain links TRBV7-2 to TRBJ1-3, with D hard to call. The germline V gene encodes CDR1 SGHTA and CDR2 FQGNSA. Trimming took 3 bases from V and 1 from J, leaving 7 bases between them. The CDR3 sequence is 14 residues long.

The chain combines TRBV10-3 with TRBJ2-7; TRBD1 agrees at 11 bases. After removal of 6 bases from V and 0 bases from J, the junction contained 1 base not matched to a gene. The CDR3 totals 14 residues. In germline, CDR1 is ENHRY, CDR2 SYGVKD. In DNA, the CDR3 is TGTGCCATCAGGGGGACAGGGGGCTCCTACGAGCAGTACTTC. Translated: CAIRGTGGSYEQYF.

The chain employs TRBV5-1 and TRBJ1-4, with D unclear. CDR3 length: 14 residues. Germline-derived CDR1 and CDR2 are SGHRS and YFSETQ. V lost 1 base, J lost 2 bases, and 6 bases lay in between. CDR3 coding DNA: TGCGCCAGCAGCTTGATGGGCACTAATGAAAAACTGTTTTTT. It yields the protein CASSLMGTNEKLFF.

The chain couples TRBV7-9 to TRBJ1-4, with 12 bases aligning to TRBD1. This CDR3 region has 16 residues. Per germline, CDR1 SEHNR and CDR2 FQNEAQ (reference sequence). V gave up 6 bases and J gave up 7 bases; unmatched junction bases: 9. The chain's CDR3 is CASSLGQGAEGEKLFF. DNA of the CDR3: TGTGCCAGCAGTTTGGGACAGGGGGCCGAGGGTGAAAAACTGTTTTTT. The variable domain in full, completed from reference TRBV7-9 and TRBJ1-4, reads DTGVSQNPRHKITKRGQNVTFRCDPISEHNRLYWYRQTLGQGPEFLTYFQNEAQLEKSRLLSDRFSAERPKGSFSTLEIQRTEQGDSAMYLCASSLGQGAEGEKLFFGSGTQLSVL.

CDR3 protein: CASSLMAGGSYGYTF. The DNA of the CDR3 is TGTGCCAGCAGCTTGATGGCAGGGGGGTCCTATGGCTACACCTTC. This chain connects TRBV11-2 to TRBJ1-2; TRBD1 matches at 7 bases. The CDR3 runs 15 residues. J lost 4 bases, V lost 3 bases, and 8 bases had no gene match. CDR1 is SGHAT, CDR2 FQNNGV, per germline. Full variable domain (remainder filled in from reference TRBV11-2 and TRBJ1-2): EAGVAQSPRYKIIEKRQSVAFWCNPISGHATLYWYQQILGQGPKLLIQFQNNGVVDDSQLPKDRFSAERLKGVDSTLKIQPAKLEDSAVYLCASSLMAGGSYGYTFGSGTRLTVV.

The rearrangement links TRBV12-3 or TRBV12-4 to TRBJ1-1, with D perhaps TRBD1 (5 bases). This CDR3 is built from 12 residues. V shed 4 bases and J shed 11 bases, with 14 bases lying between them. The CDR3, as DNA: TGTGCCAGCAGTTCCGGGACTCGGTTCGCTTTCTTT. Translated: CASSSGTRFAFF.

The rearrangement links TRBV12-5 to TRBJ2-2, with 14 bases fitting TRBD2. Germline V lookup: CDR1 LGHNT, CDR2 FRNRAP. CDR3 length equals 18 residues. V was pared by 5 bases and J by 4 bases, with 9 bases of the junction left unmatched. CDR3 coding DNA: TGTGCTAGTGGTCCCCTGACTAGCGGGGGGGCGGGCACCGGGGAGCTGTTTTTT. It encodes CASGPLTSGGAGTGELFF.

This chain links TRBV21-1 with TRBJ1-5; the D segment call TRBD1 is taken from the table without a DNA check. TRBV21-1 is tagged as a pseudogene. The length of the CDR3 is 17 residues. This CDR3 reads CASSKEGLFIPNQPQHF. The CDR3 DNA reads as TGTGCCAGCAGCAAAGAGGGGCTTTTCATCCCCAATCAGCCCCAGCATTTT.

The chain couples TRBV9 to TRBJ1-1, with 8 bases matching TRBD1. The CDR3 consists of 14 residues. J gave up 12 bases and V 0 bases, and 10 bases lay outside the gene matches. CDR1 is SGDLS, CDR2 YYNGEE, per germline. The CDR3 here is CASSVGGTGAASFF. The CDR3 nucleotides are TGTGCCAGCAGCGTAGGTGGGACAGGTGCGGCGTCTTTCTTT.

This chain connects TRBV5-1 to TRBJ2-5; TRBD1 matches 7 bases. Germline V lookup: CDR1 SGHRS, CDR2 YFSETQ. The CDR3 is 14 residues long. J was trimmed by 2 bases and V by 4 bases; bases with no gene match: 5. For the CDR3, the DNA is TGCGCCAGCAGCCCGAGGGGGCAACAAGAGACCCAGTACTTC. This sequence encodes CASSPRGQQETQYF.

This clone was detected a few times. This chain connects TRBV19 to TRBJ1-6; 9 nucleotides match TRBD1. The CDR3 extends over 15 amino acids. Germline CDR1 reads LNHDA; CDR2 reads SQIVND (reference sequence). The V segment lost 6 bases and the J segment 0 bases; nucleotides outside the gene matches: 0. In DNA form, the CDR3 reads TGTGCCAGTAGGGACAGGGGCTCCTATAATTCACCCCTCCACTTT. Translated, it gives CASRDRGSYNSPLHF.

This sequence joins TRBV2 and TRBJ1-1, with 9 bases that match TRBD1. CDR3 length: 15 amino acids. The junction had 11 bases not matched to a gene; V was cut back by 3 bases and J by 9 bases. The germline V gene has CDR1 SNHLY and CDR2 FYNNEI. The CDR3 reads CASSEVGTGWSKAFF. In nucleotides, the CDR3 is TGTGCCAGCAGTGAGGTGGGGACAGGGTGGTCGAAAGCTTTCTTT. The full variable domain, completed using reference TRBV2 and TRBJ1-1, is EPEVTQTPSHQVTQMGQEVILRCVPISNHLYFYWYRQILGQKVEFLVSFYNNEISEKSEIFDDQFSVERPDGSNFTLKIRSTKLEDSAMYFCASSEVGTGWSKAFFGQGTRLTVV.

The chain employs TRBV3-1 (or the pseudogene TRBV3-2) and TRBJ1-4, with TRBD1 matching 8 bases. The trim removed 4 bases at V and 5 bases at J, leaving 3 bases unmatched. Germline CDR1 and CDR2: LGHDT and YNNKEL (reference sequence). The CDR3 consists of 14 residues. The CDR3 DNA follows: TGTGCCAGCAGCCTACGACAGGGGAATGAAAAACTGTTTTTT. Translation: CASSLRQGNEKLFF.

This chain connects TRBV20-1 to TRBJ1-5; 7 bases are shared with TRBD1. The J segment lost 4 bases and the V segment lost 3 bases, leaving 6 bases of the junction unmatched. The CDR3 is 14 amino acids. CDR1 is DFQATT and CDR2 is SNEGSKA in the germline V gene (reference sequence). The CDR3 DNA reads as TGCAGTGCTAGTCTTGGGGGACAGAATCAGCCCCAGCATTTT. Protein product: CSASLGGQNQPQHF.

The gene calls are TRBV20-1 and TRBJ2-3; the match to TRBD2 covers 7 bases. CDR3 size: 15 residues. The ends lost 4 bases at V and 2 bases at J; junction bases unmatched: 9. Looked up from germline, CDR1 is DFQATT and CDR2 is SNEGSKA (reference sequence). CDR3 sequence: CSANEAGRPTDTQYF. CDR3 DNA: TGCAGTGCTAATGAAGCGGGACGACCCACAGATACGCAGTATTTT.

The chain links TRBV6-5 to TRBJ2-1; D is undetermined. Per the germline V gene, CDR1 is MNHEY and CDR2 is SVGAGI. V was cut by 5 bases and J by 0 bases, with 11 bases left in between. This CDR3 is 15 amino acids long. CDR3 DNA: TGTGCCAGCAGTACACAGATAAGCTCCTACAATGAGCAGTTCTTC. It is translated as CASSTQISSYNEQFF.

The CDR3 region is CAITDRANTEAFF. The CDR3 coding sequence is TGTGCCATCACCGACAGGGCGAACACTGAAGCTTTCTTT. The chain has TRBV10-3 and TRBJ1-1, with 7 bases that match TRBD1. The V segment lost 7 bases and the J segment 1 base; nucleotides outside the gene matches: 3. CDR1 and CDR2 (germline): ENHRY, SYGVKD. The CDR3 is 13 amino acids.

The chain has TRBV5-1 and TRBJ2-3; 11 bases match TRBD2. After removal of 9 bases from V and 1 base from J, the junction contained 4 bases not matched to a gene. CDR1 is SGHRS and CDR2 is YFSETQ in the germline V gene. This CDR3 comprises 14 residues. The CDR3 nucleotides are TGCGCCACGGGACTAGCGGCCGGCACAGATACGCAGTATTTT. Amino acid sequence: CATGLAAGTDTQYF.

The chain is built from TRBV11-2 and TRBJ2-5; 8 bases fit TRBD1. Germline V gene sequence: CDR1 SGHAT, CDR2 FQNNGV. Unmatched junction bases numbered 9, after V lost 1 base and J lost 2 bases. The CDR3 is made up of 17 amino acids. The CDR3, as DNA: TGTGCCAGCAGCTTAGTCCCGACAGGGACAGGTCAAGAGACCCAGTACTTC. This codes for CASSLVPTGTGQETQYF.

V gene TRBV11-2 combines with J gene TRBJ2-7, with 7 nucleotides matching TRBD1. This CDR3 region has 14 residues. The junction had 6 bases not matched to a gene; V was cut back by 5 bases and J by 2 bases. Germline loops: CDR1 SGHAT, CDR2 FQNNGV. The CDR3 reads CASSPHGTAYEQYF. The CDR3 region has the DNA TGTGCCAGCAGCCCCCACGGGACAGCCTACGAGCAGTACTTC.

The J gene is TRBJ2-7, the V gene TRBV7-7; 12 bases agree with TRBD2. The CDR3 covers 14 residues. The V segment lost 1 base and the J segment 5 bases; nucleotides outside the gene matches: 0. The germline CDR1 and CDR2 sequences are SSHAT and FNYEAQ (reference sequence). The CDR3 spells CASSLGLAGDEQYF. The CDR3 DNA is TGTGCCAGCAGCTTAGGACTAGCGGGGGACGAGCAGTACTTC.

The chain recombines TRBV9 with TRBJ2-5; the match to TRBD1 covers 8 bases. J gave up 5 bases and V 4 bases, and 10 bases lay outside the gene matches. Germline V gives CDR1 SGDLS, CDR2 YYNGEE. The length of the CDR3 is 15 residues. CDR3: CASSLDAGGRETQYF. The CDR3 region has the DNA TGTGCCAGCAGCCTAGATGCAGGGGGCAGGGAGACCCAGTACTTC.

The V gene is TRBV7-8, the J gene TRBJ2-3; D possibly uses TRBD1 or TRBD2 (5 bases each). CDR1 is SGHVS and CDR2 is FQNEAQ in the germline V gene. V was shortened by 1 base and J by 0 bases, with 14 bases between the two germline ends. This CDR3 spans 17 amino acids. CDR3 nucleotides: TGTGCCAGCAGCTTAGGGGGACGGAAGCCTAGCACAGATACGCAGTATTTT. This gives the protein CASSLGGRKPSTDTQYF.